These 2 T cell receptor beta chains originate from one sample sequenced in a study of blood T cells in healthy people across ages. The authors ran a second PCR of about 7 to 11 cycles using a sample-barcoded 5' primer and a J-beta primer mix. MiXCR was run by TCRdb on the 5' RACE reads, yielding one entry per CDR3 protein. This sample carries around 620,000 distinct CDR3 sequences, 27% of them seen once, and the ten largest clones take approximately 17%. The sequenced material came from blood. These receptors were obtained from a woman aged 65 to 85 in good health.

To note about this clonotype: At one end, the junction sequence differs from germline, possibly due to a read error. The chain employs TRBV9 and TRBJ2-1; D not certain. Germline CDR1 SGDLS, CDR2 YYNGEE. This CDR3 region has 15 residues. For the CDR3, the DNA is TGTGCCATCAGCGAAGCCGGGTCCTCCTACAATGAGCAGTTCTTC. Amino acids: CAISEAGSSYNEQFF.

V gene TRBV7-2 combines with J gene TRBJ2-3; 7 nucleotides agree with TRBD1. This CDR3 has 14 residues. V was pared by 3 bases and J by 5 bases, with 5 bases of the junction left unmatched. Per the germline V gene, CDR1 is SGHTA and CDR2 is FQGNSA. The CDR3, as DNA: TGTGCCAGCAGCTTCAGGGGGTCTGGAGATACGCAGTATTTT. Translated: CASSFRGSGDTQYF.